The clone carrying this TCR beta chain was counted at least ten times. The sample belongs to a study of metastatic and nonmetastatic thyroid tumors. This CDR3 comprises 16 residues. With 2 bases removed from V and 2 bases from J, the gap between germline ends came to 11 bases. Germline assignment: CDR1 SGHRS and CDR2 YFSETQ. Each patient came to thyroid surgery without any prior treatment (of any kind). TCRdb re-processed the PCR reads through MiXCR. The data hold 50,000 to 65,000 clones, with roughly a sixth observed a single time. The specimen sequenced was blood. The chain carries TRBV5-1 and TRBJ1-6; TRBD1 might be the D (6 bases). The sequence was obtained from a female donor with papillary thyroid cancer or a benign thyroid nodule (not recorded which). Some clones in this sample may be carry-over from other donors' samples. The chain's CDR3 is CASSLGRGTYNSPLHF. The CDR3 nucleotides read TGCGCCAGCAGCTTAGGCAGGGGAACCTATAATTCACCCCTCCACTTT.